This is a list of T cell receptor beta chains from one sample in a study of vaccination and CD4 T cells after COVID-19. TCRdb re-derived calls from the PCR reads in MiXCR, one entry per CDR3 protein. The sample shows roughly 19,000 distinct CDR3 sequences, around 43% of them seen only once. No antigen has been identified for these receptors. Sample: CD4+ T cells from blood, cultured in vitro, taken about 7 months after SARS-CoV-2 vaccination. All receptors come from a human donor who had recovered from COVID-19. The conserved cysteine and the conserved F or W are not part of the CDR3 here. Each record gives: J gene, V gene, CDR3 protein.

TRBJ1-2 TRBV7-9 ASSLEGFGGYGYT
TRBJ2-1 TRBV7-2 ASSPSLVSTRNEQF
TRBJ1-5 TRBV24-1 ATGGQGTNQPQH
TRBJ2-5 TRBV20-1 SAHNRETQY
TRBJ2-7 TRBV7-9 ASSLSPAWEQY
TRBJ2-5 TRBV25-1 ASTQGGRETQY
TRBJ1-1 TRBV20-1 SARDRRGPDAEAF
TRBJ1-6 TRBV5-4 ASSLDRGQDSPLH
TRBJ2-2 TRBV20-1 SARDRRLAGTGELF
TRBJ2-2 TRBV6-1 ASSVRTGRAGELF
TRBJ1-2 TRBV28 ASSNRDYGYT
TRBJ2-5 TRBV15 ATSILGSETQY
TRBJ1-5 TRBV21-1 ASSKVTPQH
TRBJ2-7 TRBV6-1 ASSESGRGTYEQY
TRBJ1-1 TRBV9 ASSVGQANTEAF
TRBJ2-1 TRBV6-1 ASSTGTRRYEQF
TRBJ2-3 TRBV6-1 ASSEGGLDTQY
TRBJ1-2 TRBV20-1 SARETLGVGYT
TRBJ2-7 TRBV7-2 ASAKNYEQY
TRBJ1-5 TRBV19 ASSTTGYQPQH
TRBJ1-2 TRBV7-9 ASSFGTGSDYGYT
TRBJ1-6 TRBV7-8 ASSLGPTPHSLH
TRBJ1-2 TRBV7-2 ASSLAWNSPIRGYT
TRBJ2-5 TRBV20-1 SAPGQVETQY
TRBJ2-1 TRBV6-2/TRBV6-3 ANGTSAPNEQF
TRBJ1-2 TRBV7-9 ASSSGNGGLETLH
TRBJ2-3 TRBV4-1 ASSQAPSIADTQY
TRBJ1-2 TRBV28 ASSGQGGAGYGYT
TRBJ1-2 TRBV20-1 SARDRGQGLYGYT
TRBJ2-5 TRBV7-2 ASSLSTGGGQETQY
TRBJ2-1 TRBV20-1 SANSGKGYNEQF
TRBJ1-1 TRBV5-8 ASSFYLGENTEAF
TRBJ2-1 TRBV25-1 ASSHSGPGYGEQF
TRBJ2-3 TRBV7-3 ASTTGVSDTQY
TRBJ1-5 TRBV15 ATSTNLVGGIRNQPQH
TRBJ2-5 TRBV20-1 SGRLAGYETQY
TRBJ1-5 TRBV19 ASSIDGIQPQH
TRBJ2-7 TRBV18 ASSPGTFHEQY
TRBJ2-7 TRBV6-1 ASSQGQLYEQY
TRBJ2-3 TRBV11-2 ASSSRQYTDTQY
TRBJ1-1 TRBV7-3 ASSLLGQGNTEAF
TRBJ2-7 TRBV19 ASSGTFSYEQY
TRBJ1-2 TRBV20-1 SARGTGKDYGYT
TRBJ2-1 TRBV6-1 ASRVWTSVKSSYNEQF
TRBJ2-3 TRBV7-6 ASSSPGRTTDTQY
TRBJ2-1 TRBV28 ASSLAGRSYNEQF
TRBJ2-7 TRBV6-2/TRBV6-3 ASSYSGDEQY
TRBJ1-1 TRBV6-1 ASSRRGSEAF
TRBJ2-1 TRBV11-3 ASSLAGGHHEQF
TRBJ2-7 TRBV20-1 SARQGAAFTEQY
TRBJ2-3 TRBV7-2 ASSVMTDTQY
TRBJ2-7 TRBV6-2/TRBV6-3 ASSYRTSGTDYEQY
TRBJ1-2 TRBV7-3 ASSLTPGQIHGYT